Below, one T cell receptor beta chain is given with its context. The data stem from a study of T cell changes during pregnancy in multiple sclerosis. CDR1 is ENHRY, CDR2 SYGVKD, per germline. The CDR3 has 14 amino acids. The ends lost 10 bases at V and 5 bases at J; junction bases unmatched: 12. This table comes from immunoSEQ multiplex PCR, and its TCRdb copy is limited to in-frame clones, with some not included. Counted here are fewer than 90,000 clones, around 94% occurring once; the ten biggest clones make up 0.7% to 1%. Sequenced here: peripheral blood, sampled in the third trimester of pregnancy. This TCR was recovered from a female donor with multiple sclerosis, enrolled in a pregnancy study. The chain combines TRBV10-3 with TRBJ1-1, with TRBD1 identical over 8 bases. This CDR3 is CATCNGQGKTEAFF. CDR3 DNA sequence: TGTGCCACCTGTAATGGACAGGGAAAGACTGAAGCTTTCTTT.